One sample yielded the 13 T cell receptor beta chains listed below, sequenced in a study of blood T cell repertoires in COVID-19. This table comes from immunoSEQ multiplex PCR, and its TCRdb copy is limited to in-frame clones, with some not included. Altogether hundreds of thousands of clones are present, roughly 89% being singletons, with the ten largest covering 1.7%. Sequencing used PBMCs or T cells enriched from blood (not recorded which). The receptors derive from a woman under 30 with acute COVID-19.

The chain couples TRBV11-2 to TRBJ2-1, with 8 bases fitting TRBD1. CDR1 is SGHAT, CDR2 FQNNGV, per germline. The CDR3 is 15 residues long. The J segment lost 2 bases and the V segment lost 2 bases, leaving 2 bases of the junction unmatched. DNA for the CDR3: TGTGCCAGCAGCTTACAGGGGGCCCCCTACAATGAGCAGTTCTTC. As protein: CASSLQGAPYNEQFF.

The chain uses TRBV19 and TRBJ2-1; D is perhaps TRBD2 (6 bases). The CDR3 sequence is 11 residues long. Germline V gene sequence: CDR1 LNHDA, CDR2 SQIVND (reference sequence). The germline V and J ends were trimmed by 6 bases and 9 bases, with 9 bases remaining between them. In nucleotides, the CDR3 is TGTGCCAGTAGGGTGGGGGGTGAGCAGTTCTTC. Residues: CASRVGGEQFF.

The chain combines TRBV19 with TRBJ1-5, with 8 bases matching TRBD1. V gave up 4 bases and J gave up 5 bases; unmatched junction bases: 10. Germline CDR1 reads LNHDA; CDR2 reads SQIVND (reference sequence). The CDR3 runs 16 residues. CDR3 residues: CASSRTGPGDDQPQHF. The CDR3 nucleotides read TGTGCCAGTAGTAGGACAGGGCCGGGGGACGATCAGCCCCAGCATTTT.

A remark on this clone: Compared with germline, one end of the junction differs, possibly owing to a read error. The chain is built from TRBV6-1 and TRBJ1-2; 7 nucleotides match TRBD1. The CDR3 runs 15 residues. From germline, CDR1 is MNHNS and CDR2 SASEGT. The CDR3, as DNA: TGTGCCAGCAGTCAAGCCGGGACAGCGATTTATGGCTACACCTTC. It translates to CASSQAGTAIYGYTF.

The chain links TRBV11-2 to TRBJ1-6, with 7 positions matching TRBD1. In germline, CDR1 is SGHAT, CDR2 FQNNGV. The CDR3 sequence is 17 residues long. J gave up 8 bases and V 2 bases, and 12 bases lay outside the gene matches. The CDR3 reads CASSLRVTGVVDSPLHF. DNA of the CDR3: TGTGCCAGCAGCTTACGAGTCACAGGGGTTGTAGATTCACCCCTCCACTTT. The full variable domain, with the rest looked up from reference TRBV11-2 and TRBJ1-6, is EAGVAQSPRYKIIEKRQSVAFWCNPISGHATLYWYQQILGQGPKLLIQFQNNGVVDDSQLPKDRFSAERLKGVDSTLKIQPAKLEDSAVYLCASSLRVTGVVDSPLHFGNGTRLTVT.

The chain employs TRBV18 and TRBJ2-1; possibly TRBD2 for D (5 bases). This CDR3 comprises 12 residues. CDR1 KGHSH and CDR2 LQKENI come from the germline V gene. With 6 bases removed from V and 7 bases from J, the gap between germline ends came to 10 bases. The CDR3 loop is CASSTIGNEQFF. The CDR3, as DNA: TGTGCCAGCTCGACTATAGGTAATGAGCAGTTCTTC.

The chain combines TRBV3-1 (or the pseudogene TRBV3-2) with TRBJ1-2; 10 positions agree with TRBD1. The germline gives CDR1 LGHDT, CDR2 YNNKEL (reference sequence). The V segment lost 1 base and the J segment 8 bases; nucleotides outside the gene matches: 7. The CDR3 is 15 residues long. DNA for the CDR3: TGTGCCAGCAGCCAAGTCGAGACAGGGGGCAAAGGCTACACCTTC. This sequence encodes CASSQVETGGKGYTF.

This chain uses TRBV6-5 with TRBJ1-2; TRBD1 matches at 7 bases. Trimming at V came to 6 bases and at J to 5 bases, leaving 12 bases not matched to a gene. CDR3 length: 15 amino acids. Per the germline V gene, CDR1 is MNHEY and CDR2 is SVGAGI. This chain's CDR3 is CASRPQRGTAYGYTF. As DNA, the CDR3 is TGTGCCAGCAGACCACAAAGAGGGACAGCTTATGGCTACACCTTC.

The chain couples TRBV27 to TRBJ1-1, with D possibly TRBD1 on 5 matching bases. This CDR3 region has 11 residues. V gave up 6 bases and J gave up 3 bases, with 5 bases separating them. Germline CDR1 and CDR2: MNHEY and SMNVEV (reference sequence). As DNA, the CDR3 is TGTGCCAGCAGAGGGGACACTGAAGCTTTCTTT. Translated, it gives CASRGDTEAFF.

V is TRBV5-1 and J is TRBJ2-2; D may be TRBD1 (6 bases). The germline V and J ends were trimmed by 6 bases and 7 bases, with 16 bases remaining between them. Per the germline V gene, CDR1 is SGHRS and CDR2 is YFSETQ. The CDR3 covers 14 residues. CDR3 protein: CASNPYRADGELFF. The CDR3 nucleotides are TGCGCCAGCAACCCCTACAGGGCTGACGGGGAGCTGTTTTTT. The whole variable domain, remainder taken from reference TRBV5-1 and TRBJ2-2, is KAGVTQTPRYLIKTRGQQVTLSCSPISGHRSVSWYQQTPGQGLQFLFEYFSETQRNKGNFPGRFSGRQFSNSRSEMNVSTLELGDSALYLCASNPYRADGELFFGEGSRLTVL.

The chain recombines TRBV7-9 with TRBJ2-1, with D unclear. V was shortened by 3 bases and J by 0 bases, with 12 bases between the two germline ends. This CDR3 has 16 amino acids. The germline V gene encodes CDR1 SEHNR and CDR2 FQNEAQ (reference sequence). The CDR3 nucleotides read TGTGCCAGCAGCTTTAGAATGAGAAGCTCCTACAATGAGCAGTTCTTC. Its translation is CASSFRMRSSYNEQFF.

The chain carries TRBV6-2 or TRBV6-3 and TRBJ2-7; maybe TRBD2 (5 bases). Trimming removed 5 bases from V and 4 bases from J, with 9 bases in between. The CDR3 is 12 amino acids. Germline V lookup: CDR1 MNHEY, CDR2 SVGEGT. The CDR3 spells CASSPRGYEQYF. DNA of the CDR3: TGTGCCAGCAGTCCCCGGGGTTACGAGCAGTACTTC.

The sample holds one count of this clone. CDR3 coding DNA: TGTGCCAGCAGCCCCAGGGGGGAGACCCAGTACTTC. Protein sequence: CASSPRGETQYF. The chain couples TRBV7-9 to TRBJ2-5; 7 bases agree with TRBD1. Germline-derived CDR1 and CDR2 are SEHNR and FQNEAQ (reference sequence). V shed 5 bases and J 5 bases; nucleotides not matched to a gene: 2. This CDR3 spans 12 amino acids.